These 11 T cell receptor beta chains were all obtained from the same sample, sequenced in a study of blood T cells in healthy people across ages. Sample-barcoded 5' priming and a J-beta primer mix drove a second PCR of 7 to 11 cycles. One entry per CDR3 protein, called by TCRdb with MiXCR from the 5' RACE reads. The sample holds hundreds of thousands of distinct CDR3 sequences; 45% to 60% are singletons and the top ten take around an eighth. The sequenced sample consisted of blood. Receptors were obtained from a woman older than 75 in good health.

The chain employs TRBV5-1 and TRBJ2-1, with D unclear. The J call is doubtful: the DNA matches TRBJ2-7 better. CDR3 length equals 14 residues. The germline CDR1 and CDR2 sequences are SGHRS and YFSETQ. The CDR3 coding sequence is TGCGCCAGCAGCTTGGAGACTCCTAACAATGAGCAGTACTTC. It translates to CASSLETPNNEQYF.

This clonotype came up a few times. CDR3 in amino acids: CASSLETGLGNEQFF. For the CDR3, the DNA is TGCGCCAGCAGCTTGGAGACGGGATTAGGCAATGAGCAGTTCTTC. V usage is TRBV5-1 and J usage is TRBJ2-1, with D perhaps matching TRBD2 (5 bases). The CDR3 has 15 residues. Deletions cut 0 bases from V and 6 bases from J, with 13 bases between. Germline V CDR1 and CDR2: SGHRS, YFSETQ.

This clonotype was found a few times. V and J are TRBV20-1 and TRBJ2-1; 10 bases match TRBD2. Looked up from germline, CDR1 is DFQATT and CDR2 is SNEGSKA (reference sequence). This CDR3 spans 15 amino acids. V was pared by 1 base and J by 7 bases, with 7 bases of the junction left unmatched. The CDR3 reads CSARGLAGVGNEQFF. In DNA form, the CDR3 reads TGCAGTGCTAGAGGCCTAGCGGGGGTCGGTAATGAGCAGTTCTTC.

The genes are TRBV28 and TRBJ2-1, with TRBD2 matching over 13 bases. J lost 6 bases, V lost 5 bases, and 28 bases had no gene match. CDR3 size: 23 residues. Germline CDR1 is MDHEN and CDR2 is SYDVKM. The CDR3 region is CASSPGLAGVKSGPNILFNEQFF. In DNA form, the CDR3 reads TGTGCCAGCAGTCCTGGACTAGCGGGAGTGAAGTCCGGACCCAACATACTCTTCAATGAGCAGTTCTTC.

Of note for this clonotype: A single base separates this from a much larger clone, so it may be a read error. The CDR3 spells CSAPRRGSQETQYF. CDR3 nucleotides: TGCAGTGCTCCCCGACGGGGGAGCCAAGAGACCCAGTACTTC. The chain carries TRBV20-1 and TRBJ2-5, with D tentatively TRBD2 (6 bases). V lost 5 bases to trimming and J lost 1 base, with 14 bases between them. CDR3 length equals 14 residues. The germline V gene has CDR1 DFQATT and CDR2 SNEGSKA (reference sequence).

This chain joins TRBV12-3 or TRBV12-4 and TRBJ1-2; D remains unclear. V dropped 5 bases and J dropped 7 bases, with 23 bases sitting between them. The CDR3 runs 16 residues. CDR3: CASSRDLSGEGFGYTF. The CDR3 DNA is TGTGCCAGCAGTCGAGACCTGTCCGGGGAGGGATTTGGCTACACCTTC.

Regarding this clonotype: A much larger clone sits a single nucleotide away, making a read error possible. The chain's CDR3 is CASSWTGPYEQYF. DNA for the CDR3: TGTGCCAGCAGTTGGACAGGGCCCTACGAGCAGTACTTC. The chain has TRBV27 and TRBJ2-7; 8 bases are a match to TRBD1. This CDR3 has 13 amino acids. V lost 4 bases to trimming and J lost 2 bases; unmatched junction nucleotides: 1. Germline loops: CDR1 MNHEY, CDR2 SMNVEV (reference sequence).

Concerning this clonotype itself: The junction shows a germline mismatch at one end, possibly a read error. V usage is TRBV5-1 and J usage is TRBJ1-2; perhaps TRBD1 as D (5 bases). CDR3 length equals 15 residues. CDR1 and CDR2 (germline): SGHRS, YFSETQ. CDR3 residues: CAGSLDGATLYGYTF. DNA of the CDR3: TGCGCCGGCAGCTTGGACGGGGCTACCCTCTATGGCTACACCTTC.

This clonotype was seen many times. This chain joins TRBV7-2 and TRBJ2-1, with a tentative D call TRBD2 (6 bases). V was trimmed by 5 bases and J by 4 bases, leaving 12 bases between them. The CDR3 has 14 residues. From germline, CDR1 is SGHTA and CDR2 FQGNSA. The CDR3 spells CASSRQGLYNEQFF. The CDR3 DNA sequence: TGTGCCAGCAGCCGCCAGGGACTTTACAATGAGCAGTTCTTC.

Ten or more counts support this clonotype. The chain links TRBV11-2 to TRBJ2-5, with D possibly matching TRBD2 (5 bases). The V end was cut by 4 bases, the J end by 7 bases, with 13 bases between. Germline V CDR1 and CDR2: SGHAT, FQNNGV. This CDR3 has 13 amino acids. As DNA, the CDR3 is TGTGCCAGCAGCTACGGACGGGATGGGACCCAGTACTTC. Its translation: CASSYGRDGTQYF.

V gene TRBV6-2 or TRBV6-3 combines with J gene TRBJ1-1; D is undetermined. Trimming removed 0 bases at V and 6 bases at J, with 8 bases between. This CDR3 is 13 amino acids long. Germline CDR1 MNHEY, CDR2 SVGEGT. The CDR3 DNA reads TGTGCCAGCAGTTACTCGACACTACCTGAAGCTTTCTTT. Residues: CASSYSTLPEAFF.